The TCR beta chain described here comes from a study of blood T cell repertoires in COVID-19. In the study overall: T cells, B-cell-depleted T cells, or PBMCs supplied cDNA or gDNA.

The CDR3 consists of 11 residues. Trimming removed 5 bases at V and 2 bases at J, with 3 bases between. Germline V gene data show CDR1 as KGHSH and CDR2 as LQKENI. Measured with immunoSEQ multiplex PCR; TCRdb has only the in-frame clones, and not every one. The sample holds 150,000 or so clones, about 85% seen once. The V and J genes are TRBV18 and TRBJ2-5; D gene unclear. This receptor was identified in a woman between 40 and 50 years old with active or convalescent COVID-19. Sequenced: peripheral blood. This chain's CDR3 is CASSSQETQYF. CDR3 coding DNA: TGTGCCAGCTCATCACAAGAGACCCAGTACTTC. The variable domain in full, with the rest retrieved from reference TRBV18 and TRBJ2-5, is NAGVMQNPRHLVRRRGQEARLRCSPMKGHSHVYWYRQLPEEGLKFMVYLQKENIIDESGMPKERFSAEFPKEGPSILRIQQVVRGDSAAYFCASSSQETQYFGPGTRLLVL.